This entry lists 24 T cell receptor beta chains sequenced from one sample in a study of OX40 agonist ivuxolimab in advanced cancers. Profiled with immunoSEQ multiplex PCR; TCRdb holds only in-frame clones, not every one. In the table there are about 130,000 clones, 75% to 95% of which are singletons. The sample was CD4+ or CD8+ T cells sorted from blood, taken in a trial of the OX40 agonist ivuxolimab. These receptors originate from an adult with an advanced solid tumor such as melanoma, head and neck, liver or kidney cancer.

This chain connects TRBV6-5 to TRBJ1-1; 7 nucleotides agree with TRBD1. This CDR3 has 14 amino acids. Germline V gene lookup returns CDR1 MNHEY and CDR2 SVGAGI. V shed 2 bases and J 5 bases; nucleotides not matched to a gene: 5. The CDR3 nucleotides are TGTGCCAGCAGTTACGAGGGGGCGAGTACTGAAGCTTTCTTT. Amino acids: CASSYEGASTEAFF.

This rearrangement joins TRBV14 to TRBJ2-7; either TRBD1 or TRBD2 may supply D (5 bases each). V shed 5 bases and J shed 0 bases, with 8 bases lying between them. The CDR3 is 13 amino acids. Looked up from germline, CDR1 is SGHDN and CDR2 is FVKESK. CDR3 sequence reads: CASSWGISYEQYF. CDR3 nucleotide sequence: TGTGCCAGCAGCTGGGGGATCTCCTACGAGCAGTACTTC.

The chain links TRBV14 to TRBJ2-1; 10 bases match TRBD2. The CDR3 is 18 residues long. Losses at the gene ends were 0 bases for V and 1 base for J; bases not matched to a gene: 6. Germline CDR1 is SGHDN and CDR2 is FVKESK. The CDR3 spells CASSQDLAGVWSYNEQFF. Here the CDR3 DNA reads TGTGCCAGCAGCCAAGACCTAGCGGGAGTTTGGTCCTACAATGAGCAGTTCTTC.

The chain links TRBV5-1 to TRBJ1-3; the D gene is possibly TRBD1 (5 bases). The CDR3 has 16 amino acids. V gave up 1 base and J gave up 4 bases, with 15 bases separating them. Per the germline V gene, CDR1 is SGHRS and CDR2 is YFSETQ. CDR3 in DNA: TGCGCCAGCAGCTTGTCCGGTGACAGAGGGGGAAACACCATATATTTT. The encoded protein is CASSLSGDRGGNTIYF.

This CDR3 is CASSSPLGAEGTEAFF. DNA of the CDR3: TGTGCCAGCAGTTCACCCCTGGGCGCTGAGGGCACTGAAGCTTTCTTT. The genes are TRBV28 and TRBJ1-1, with D hard to call. The V end lost 4 bases, the J end lost 4 bases, and 19 bases lay between the germline ends. The CDR3 length is 16 residues. Germline assignment: CDR1 MDHEN and CDR2 SYDVKM.

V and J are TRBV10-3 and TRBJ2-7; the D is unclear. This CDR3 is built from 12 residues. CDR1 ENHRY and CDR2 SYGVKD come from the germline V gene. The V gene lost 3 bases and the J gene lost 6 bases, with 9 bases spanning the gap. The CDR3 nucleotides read TGTGCCATCAGTGACAATGTGGGCGAGCAGTACTTC. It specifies CAISDNVGEQYF.

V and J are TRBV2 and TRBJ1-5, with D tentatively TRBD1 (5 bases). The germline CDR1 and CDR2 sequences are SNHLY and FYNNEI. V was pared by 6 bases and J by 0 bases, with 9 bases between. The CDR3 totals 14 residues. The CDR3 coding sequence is TGTGCCAGCAGGGACACAAATAGCAATCAGCCCCAGCATTTT. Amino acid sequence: CASRDTNSNQPQHF.

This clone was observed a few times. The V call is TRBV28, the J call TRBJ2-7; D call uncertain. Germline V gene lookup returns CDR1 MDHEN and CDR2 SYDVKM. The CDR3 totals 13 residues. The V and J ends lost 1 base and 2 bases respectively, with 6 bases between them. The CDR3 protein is CASSLSFAYEQYF. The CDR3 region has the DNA TGTGCCAGCAGTTTATCCTTTGCCTACGAGCAGTACTTC.

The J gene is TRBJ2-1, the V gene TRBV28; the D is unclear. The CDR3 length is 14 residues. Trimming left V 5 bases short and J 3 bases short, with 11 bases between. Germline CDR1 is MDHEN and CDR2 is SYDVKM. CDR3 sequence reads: CASSRASSYNEQFF. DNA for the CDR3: TGTGCCAGCAGTCGAGCGAGTAGCTACAATGAGCAGTTCTTC.

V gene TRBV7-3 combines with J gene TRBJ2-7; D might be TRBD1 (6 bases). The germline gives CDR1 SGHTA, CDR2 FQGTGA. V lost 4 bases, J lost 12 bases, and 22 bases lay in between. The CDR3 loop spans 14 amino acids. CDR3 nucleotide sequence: TGTGCCAGCAGCTCACCAACCGGGCAGGGGCTCATGTACTTC. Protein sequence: CASSSPTGQGLMYF.

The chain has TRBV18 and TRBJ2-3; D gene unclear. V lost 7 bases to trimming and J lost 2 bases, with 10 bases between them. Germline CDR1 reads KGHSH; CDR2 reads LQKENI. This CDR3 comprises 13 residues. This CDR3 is CASLTGSTDTQYF. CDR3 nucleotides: TGTGCCAGCTTAACCGGCTCCACAGATACGCAGTATTTT. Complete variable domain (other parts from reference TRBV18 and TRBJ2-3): NAGVMQNPRHLVRRRGQEARLRCSPMKGHSHVYWYRQLPEEGLKFMVYLQKENIIDESGMPKERFSAEFPKEGPSILRIQQVVRGDSAAYFCASLTGSTDTQYFGPGTRLTVL.

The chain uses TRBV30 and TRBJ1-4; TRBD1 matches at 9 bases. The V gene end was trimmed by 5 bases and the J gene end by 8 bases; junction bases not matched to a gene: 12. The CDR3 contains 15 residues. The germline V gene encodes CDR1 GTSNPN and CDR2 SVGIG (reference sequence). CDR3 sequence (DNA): TGTGCCTGGCGGACCGGGACAGGGATATCGGAAAAACTGTTTTTT. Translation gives CAWRTGTGISEKLFF.

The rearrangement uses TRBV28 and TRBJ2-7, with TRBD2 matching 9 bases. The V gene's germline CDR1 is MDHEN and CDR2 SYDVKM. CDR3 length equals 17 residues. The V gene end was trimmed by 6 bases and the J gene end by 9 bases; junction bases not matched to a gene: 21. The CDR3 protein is CASSLSSVGQGSGRQYF. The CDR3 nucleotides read TGTGCCAGCAGCCTAAGCTCAGTGGGGCAGGGTAGCGGGAGGCAGTACTTC.

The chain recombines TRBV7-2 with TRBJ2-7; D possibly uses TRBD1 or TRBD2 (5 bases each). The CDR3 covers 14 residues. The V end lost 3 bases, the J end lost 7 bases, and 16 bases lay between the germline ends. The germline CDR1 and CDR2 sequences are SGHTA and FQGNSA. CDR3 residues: CASSFDRGFYEQYF. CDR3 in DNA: TGTGCCAGCAGCTTTGACAGAGGGTTTTATGAGCAGTACTTC.

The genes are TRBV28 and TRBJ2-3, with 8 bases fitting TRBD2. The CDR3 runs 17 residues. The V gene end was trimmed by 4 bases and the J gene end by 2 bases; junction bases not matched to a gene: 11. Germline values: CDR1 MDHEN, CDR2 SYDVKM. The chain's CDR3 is CASSSSGGDRPTDTQYF. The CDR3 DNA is TGTGCCAGCAGTTCGTCGGGGGGGGACCGCCCCACAGATACGCAGTATTTT.

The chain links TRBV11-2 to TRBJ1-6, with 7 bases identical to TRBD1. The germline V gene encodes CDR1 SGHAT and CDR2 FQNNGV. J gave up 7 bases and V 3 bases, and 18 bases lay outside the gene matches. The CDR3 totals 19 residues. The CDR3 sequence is CASSFLRGSTTGRNSPLHF. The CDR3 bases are TGTGCCAGCAGCTTTCTGAGGGGGTCCACGACAGGGCGGAATTCACCCCTCCACTTT. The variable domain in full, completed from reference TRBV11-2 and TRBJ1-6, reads EAGVAQSPRYKIIEKRQSVAFWCNPISGHATLYWYQQILGQGPKLLIQFQNNGVVDDSQLPKDRFSAERLKGVDSTLKIQPAKLEDSAVYLCASSFLRGSTTGRNSPLHFGNGTRLTVT.

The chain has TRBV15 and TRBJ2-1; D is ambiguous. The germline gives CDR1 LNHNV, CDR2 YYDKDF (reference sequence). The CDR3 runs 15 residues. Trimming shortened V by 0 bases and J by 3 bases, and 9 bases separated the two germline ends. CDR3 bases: TGTGCCACCAGCAGAGATATCAGCGACTACAATGAGCAGTTCTTC. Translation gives CATSRDISDYNEQFF.

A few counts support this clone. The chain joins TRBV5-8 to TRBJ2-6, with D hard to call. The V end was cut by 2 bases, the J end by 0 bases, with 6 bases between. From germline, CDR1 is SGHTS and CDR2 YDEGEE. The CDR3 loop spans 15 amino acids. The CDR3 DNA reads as TGTGCCAGCAGCTTCGACATCTCTGGGGCCAACGTCCTGACTTTC. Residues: CASSFDISGANVLTF. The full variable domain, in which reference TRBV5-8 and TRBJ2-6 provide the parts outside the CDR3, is EAGVTQSPTHLIKTRGQQATLRCSPISGHTSVYWYQQALGLGLQFLLWYDEGEERNRGNFPPRFSGRQFPNYSSELNVNALELEDSALYLCASSFDISGANVLTFGAGSRLTVL.

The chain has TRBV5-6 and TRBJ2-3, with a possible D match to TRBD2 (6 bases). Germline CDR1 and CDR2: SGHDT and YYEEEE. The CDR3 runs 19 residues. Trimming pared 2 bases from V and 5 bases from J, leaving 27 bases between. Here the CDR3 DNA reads TGTGCCAGCAGCTTAATACGAGGGAGGTCCCTTTTGGAGAAAGATACGCAGTATTTT. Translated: CASSLIRGRSLLEKDTQYF.

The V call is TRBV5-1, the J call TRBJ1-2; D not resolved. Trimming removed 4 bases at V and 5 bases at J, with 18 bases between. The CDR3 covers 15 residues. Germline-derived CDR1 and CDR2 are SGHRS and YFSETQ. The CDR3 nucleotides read TGCGCCAGCAGCCCATCGCCCCAATCTAGGTATGGCTACACCTTC. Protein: CASSPSPQSRYGYTF.

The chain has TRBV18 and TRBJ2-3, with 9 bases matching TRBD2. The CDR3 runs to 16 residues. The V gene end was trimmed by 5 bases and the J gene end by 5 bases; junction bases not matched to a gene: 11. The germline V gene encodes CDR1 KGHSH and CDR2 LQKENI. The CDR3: CASSAIAGVGEDTQYF. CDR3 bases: TGTGCCAGCTCAGCAATAGCGGGAGTGGGTGAAGATACGCAGTATTTT.

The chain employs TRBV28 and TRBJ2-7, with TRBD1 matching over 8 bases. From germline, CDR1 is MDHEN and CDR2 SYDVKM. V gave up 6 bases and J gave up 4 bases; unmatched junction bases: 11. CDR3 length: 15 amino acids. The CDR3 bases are TGTGCCAGCAGATACCTACCGGGACAGGAATACGAGCAGTACTTC. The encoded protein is CASRYLPGQEYEQYF.

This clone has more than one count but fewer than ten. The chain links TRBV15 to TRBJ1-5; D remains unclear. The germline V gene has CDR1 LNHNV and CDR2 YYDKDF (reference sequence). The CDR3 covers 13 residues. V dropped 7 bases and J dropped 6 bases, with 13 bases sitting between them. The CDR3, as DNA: TGTGCCACCAAGGTTGCCGGAGGTCAGCCCCAGCATTTT. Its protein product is CATKVAGGQPQHF.

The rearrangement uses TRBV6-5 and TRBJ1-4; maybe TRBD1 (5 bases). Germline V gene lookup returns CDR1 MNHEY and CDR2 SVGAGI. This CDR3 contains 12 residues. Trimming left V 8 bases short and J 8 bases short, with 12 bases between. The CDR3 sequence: CASGRVEEKLFF. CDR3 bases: TGTGCCAGCGGCAGGGTAGAGGAAAAACTGTTTTTT.